This T cell receptor (beta chain) was sequenced in a study of cytomegalovirus exposure and HLA in healthy donors. Background on the study: Early on, a data release was issued that held 85 million to 95 million unique TCRs from HLA-typed donors. Whole-study findings and limits: Rare TCR sequences predominated, though certain public TCRs were found in many donors.

Turning to this clone: Its antigen is still unknown.

The study ran its PCR with 60 Vbeta and 13 Jbeta primers. This table comes from immunoSEQ multiplex PCR, and its TCRdb copy is limited to in-frame clones, with some not included. The table records about 150,000 clones, about 75% of them present only once. V was cut by 4 bases and J by 5 bases, with 18 bases left in between. The V gene's germline CDR1 is SGHRS and CDR2 YFSETQ. There are 15 residues in the CDR3. This rearrangement joins TRBV5-1 to TRBJ1-2; D perhaps matches TRBD1 (5 bases). The receptor's source is a woman in her twenties or thirties in good health and CMV-seronegative. Sequenced input: PBMCs. The CDR3 sequence is CASSPRGEDGYGYTF. The CDR3 bases are TGCGCCAGCAGCCCGCGGGGGGAGGATGGATATGGCTACACCTTC.